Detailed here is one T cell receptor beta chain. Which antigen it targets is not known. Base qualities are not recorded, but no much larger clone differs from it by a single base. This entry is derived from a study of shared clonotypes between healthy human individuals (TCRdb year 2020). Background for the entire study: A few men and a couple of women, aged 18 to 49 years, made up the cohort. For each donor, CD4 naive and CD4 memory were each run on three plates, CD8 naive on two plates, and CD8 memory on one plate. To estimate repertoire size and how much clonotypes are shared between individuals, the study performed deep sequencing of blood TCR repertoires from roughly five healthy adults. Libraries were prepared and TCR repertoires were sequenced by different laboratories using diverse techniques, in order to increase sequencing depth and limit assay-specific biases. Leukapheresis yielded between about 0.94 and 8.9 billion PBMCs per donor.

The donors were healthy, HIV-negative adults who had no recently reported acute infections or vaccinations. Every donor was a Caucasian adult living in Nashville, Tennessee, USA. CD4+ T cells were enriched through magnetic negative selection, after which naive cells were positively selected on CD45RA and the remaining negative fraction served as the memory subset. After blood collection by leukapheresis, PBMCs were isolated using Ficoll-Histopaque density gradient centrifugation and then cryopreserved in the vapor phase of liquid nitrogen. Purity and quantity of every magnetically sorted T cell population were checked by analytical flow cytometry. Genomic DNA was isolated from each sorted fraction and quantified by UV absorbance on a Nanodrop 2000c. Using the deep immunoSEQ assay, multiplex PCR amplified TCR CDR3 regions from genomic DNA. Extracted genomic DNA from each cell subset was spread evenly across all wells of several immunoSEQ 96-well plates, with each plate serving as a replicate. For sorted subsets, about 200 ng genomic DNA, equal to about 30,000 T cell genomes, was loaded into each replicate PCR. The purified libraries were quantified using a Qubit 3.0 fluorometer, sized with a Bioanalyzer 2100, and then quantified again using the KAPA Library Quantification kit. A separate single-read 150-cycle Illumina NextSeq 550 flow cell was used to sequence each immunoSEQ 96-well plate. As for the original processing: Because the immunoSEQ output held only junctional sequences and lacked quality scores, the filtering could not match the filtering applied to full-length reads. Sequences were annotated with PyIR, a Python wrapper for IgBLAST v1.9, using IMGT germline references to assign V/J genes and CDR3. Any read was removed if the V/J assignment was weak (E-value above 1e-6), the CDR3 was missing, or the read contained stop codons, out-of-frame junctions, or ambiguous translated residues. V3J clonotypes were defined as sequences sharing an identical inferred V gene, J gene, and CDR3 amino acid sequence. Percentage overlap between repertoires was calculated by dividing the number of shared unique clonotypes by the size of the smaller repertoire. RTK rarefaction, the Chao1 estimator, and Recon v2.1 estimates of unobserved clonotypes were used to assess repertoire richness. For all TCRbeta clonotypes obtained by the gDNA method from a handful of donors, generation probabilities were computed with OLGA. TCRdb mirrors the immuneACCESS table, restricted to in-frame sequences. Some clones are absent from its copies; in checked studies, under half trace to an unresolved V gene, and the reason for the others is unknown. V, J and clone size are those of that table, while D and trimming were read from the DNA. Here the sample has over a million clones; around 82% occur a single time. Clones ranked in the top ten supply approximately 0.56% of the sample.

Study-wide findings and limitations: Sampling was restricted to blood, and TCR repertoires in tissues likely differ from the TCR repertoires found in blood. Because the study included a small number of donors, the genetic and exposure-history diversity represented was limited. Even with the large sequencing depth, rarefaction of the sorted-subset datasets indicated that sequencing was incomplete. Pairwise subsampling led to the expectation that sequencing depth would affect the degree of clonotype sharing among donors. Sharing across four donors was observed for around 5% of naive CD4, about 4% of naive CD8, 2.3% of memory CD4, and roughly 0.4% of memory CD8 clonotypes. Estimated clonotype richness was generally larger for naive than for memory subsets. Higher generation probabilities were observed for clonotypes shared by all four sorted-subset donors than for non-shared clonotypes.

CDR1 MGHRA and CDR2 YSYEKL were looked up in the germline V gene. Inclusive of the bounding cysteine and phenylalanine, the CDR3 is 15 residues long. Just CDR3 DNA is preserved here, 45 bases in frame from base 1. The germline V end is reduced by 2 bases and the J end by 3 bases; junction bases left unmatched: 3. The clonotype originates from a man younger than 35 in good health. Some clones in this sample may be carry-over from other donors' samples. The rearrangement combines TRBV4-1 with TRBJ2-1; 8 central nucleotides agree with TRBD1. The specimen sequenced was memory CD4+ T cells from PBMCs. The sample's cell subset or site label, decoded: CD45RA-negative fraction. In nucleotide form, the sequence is TGCGCCAGCAGCCAAACAGGGGGGAACTACAATGAGCAGTTCTTC. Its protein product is CASSQTGGNYNEQFF.